A selection of T cell receptor beta chains follows, all from one sample in a study of T cells after yellow fever vaccination. One entry per CDR3 protein results from TCRdb running MiXCR on the 5' RACE reads. The sample shows 200,000 to 300,000 distinct CDR3 sequences, 3.6% of them seen only once. This material consisted of PBMCs, taken 15 days after the yellow fever booster vaccination. The source of these receptors is a man aged 18-30 years who received the YFV17D yellow fever vaccine. Each CDR3 is given with its conserved first and last residue. Each record gives: J gene, clone size, V gene, D gene, CDR3 protein, CDR3 DNA. A D gene is named only where the DNA matches it firmly. Only part of the rows carry a size: once, few, many, or a class if the clone is expanded.

>TRBJ2-5|-|TRBV20-1|TRBD2
CSAMESSGGQETQYF
TGCAGTGCCATGGAGTCTAGCGGGGGGCAAGAGACCCAGTACTTC
>TRBJ2-1|many|TRBV12-3/TRBV12-4|-
CAVRGADSYNEQFF
TGTGCAGTCCGGGGGGCGGATTCCTACAATGAGCAGTTCTTC
>TRBJ1-1|many|TRBV5-1|TRBD1
CASSLGVGGMGAFF
TGCGCCAGCAGCTTGGGCGTAGGGGGCATGGGAGCTTTCTTT
>TRBJ1-1|many|TRBV5-1|-
CASSVQTGNTEAFF
TGCGCCAGCAGCGTACAAACAGGGAACACTGAAGCTTTCTTT
>TRBJ1-1|few|TRBV19|TRBD1
CASFDRGRGNTEAFF
TGTGCCAGCTTTGACAGGGGGCGGGGGAACACTGAAGCTTTCTTT
>TRBJ1-2|many|TRBV6-6|-
CASSPPSYGYTF
TGTGCCAGCAGTCCACCTAGCTATGGCTACACCTTC
>TRBJ2-7|many|TRBV20-1|TRBD1
CSARFTGVEPYEQYF
TGCAGTGCTAGGTTCACAGGGGTCGAACCCTACGAGCAGTACTTC
>TRBJ2-5|many|TRBV7-2|TRBD2
CASSWSGGLLEETQYF
TGTGCCAGCAGCTGGAGCGGGGGCCTTTTAGAAGAGACCCAGTACTTC
>TRBJ2-3|many|TRBV4-2|TRBD1
CASSQEQQTGEVTDTQYF
TGTGCCAGCAGCCAAGAGCAGCAGACAGGGGAGGTAACAGATACGCAGTATTTT
>TRBJ2-4|many|TRBV6-2/TRBV6-3|-
CATTSRGGGLNIQYF
TGTGCCACTACTTCCCGTGGAGGGGGCCTAAACATTCAGTACTTC
>TRBJ2-1|-|TRBV4-1|TRBD2
CASSQHWDYRSYNEQFF
TGCGCCAGCAGCCAACACTGGGACTACCGCTCCTACAATGAGCAGTTCTTC
>TRBJ1-1|many|TRBV24-1|-
CATSDLGRAIADTEAFF
TGTGCCACCAGTGATTTGGGCAGGGCAATTGCCGACACTGAAGCTTTCTTT
>TRBJ2-5|many|TRBV10-1|-
CASSGTTSGETQYF
TGCGCCAGCAGTGGGACAACGTCCGGTGAGACCCAGTACTTC
>TRBJ2-1|many|TRBV20-1|-
CSARVAGFEGPYNEQFF
TGCAGTGCTAGAGTTGCAGGGTTCGAAGGTCCCTACAATGAGCAGTTCTTC
>TRBJ1-2|many|TRBV7-6|-
CASSSGTSMSYTF
TGTGCCAGCAGCTCCGGGACGTCAATGAGCTACACCTTC
>TRBJ1-5|many|TRBV15|-
CATSRAPSGGQPQHF
TGTGCCACCAGCCGAGCTCCTAGTGGGGGTCAGCCCCAGCATTTT
>TRBJ2-5|many|TRBV19|TRBD2
CATLGLEKETQYF
TGTGCCACCCTGGGACTAGAAAAGGAGACCCAGTACTTC
>TRBJ2-3|many|TRBV7-9|TRBD1
CASSITGGVTDTQYF
TGTGCCAGCAGTATTACAGGGGGCGTGACAGATACGCAGTATTTT
>TRBJ1-1|many|TRBV29-1|-
CSVELILHTEAFF
TGCAGCGTTGAACTAATACTTCACACTGAAGCTTTCTTT
>TRBJ2-5|many|TRBV7-8|-
CASSFGRQETQYF
TGTGCCAGCAGCTTTGGGCGACAAGAGACCCAGTACTTC
>TRBJ1-1|many|TRBV7-9|-
CASSLQMGGGAFF
TGTGCCAGCAGCTTGCAGATGGGAGGGGGAGCTTTCTTT
>TRBJ2-7|many|TRBV12-3/TRBV12-4|-
CASSLNLGGEQYF
TGTGCCAGCAGTTTAAATCTAGGAGGCGAGCAGTACTTC
>TRBJ2-2|many|TRBV5-1|TRBD1
CASSAATGAGELFF
TGCGCCAGCAGCGCAGCAACAGGGGCCGGGGAGCTGTTTTTT